This TCR beta chain derives from a study of cytomegalovirus exposure and HLA in healthy donors (dated by TCRdb to about 2017). Turning to the overall study: In an earlier analysis of 587 of the donors, 250 to 300 Gb of sequence data and 120 million or so unique TCR beta sequences from about 190 million T cells were reported. About 280 gigabases of sequencing data and 70 million to 100 million unique TCR sequences made up an early release that covered about 640 HLA-typed donors. Among the roughly 400 genotyped donors, around 81% belonged to the genetic ancestry cluster associated with self-reported Caucasian donors. The study aimed to test whether cataloging public T cell receptors could reveal signatures of past pathogen exposure. The study used immunosequencing to profile the T cell repertoires of some 600 subjects and linked those repertoires to cytomegalovirus serostatus. Along with the approximately 670-subject first cohort, a separate validation cohort of 120 different subjects was used. To predict cytomegalovirus infection status, the study combined high-throughput TCR immunosequencing, statistical association of individual TCRs with disease status, and machine learning. To study patterns of TCR occurrence, a later analysis re-analyzed previously published TCR beta repertoires from just over 650 donors and added high-resolution HLA genotyping. Rather than using new phenotypic data, the later analysis identified candidate immune exposures from TCR beta sequences and from how often those sequences occurred across donors. In an earlier analysis of 500 to 650 of the donors, high-throughput TCR beta sequencing was used to judge whether each TCR beta V gene segment behaved as functional or pseudogenic. Donor age, sex, ethnicity and CMV serostatus were compiled alongside the repertoire data. In a later genetic analysis, genome-wide SNP genotypes for about three fifths of the 666 donors were used, and that subset was treated as a discovery cohort. Every repertoire in the discovery cohort had been generated on one and the same sequencing platform. Class I and class II HLA loci were covered by the typing at four-digit resolution. Typing coverage varied by locus: about 629-630 donors for A, B, C, DRB1 and DQB1; more than 500 for DQA1; around 570 for DPA1; 450 to 480 for DPB1. Four to six DR-DQ haplotypes were handled as single units for association and clustering because linkage in the cohort was strong. Among roughly 400 genotyped donors of the cohort, an average of around 240,000 unique TCR beta nucleotide sequences were sequenced per donor, 15% to 20% of them non-productive. Beyond this particular receptor, the publication reports: When HLA alleles, especially DR and DQ, strongly co-occurred, attributing TCR associations to individual alleles was difficult. The 87-base-pair reads could not distinguish some IMGT-functional V segments, including TRBV6-2 and TRBV6-3, so those segments were excluded. The authors suggested that the approach could potentially be generalized to other disease states and immunological phenotypes. Linkage disequilibrium might explain the correlated functional status among segregating V segments, but an unknown experimental factor could not be excluded. Several of the top co-occurrence clusters appeared to be linked to parvovirus B19, influenza, CMV and Epstein-Barr virus, according to a later analysis. Because HLA typing was unavailable for some donors at each locus, only the typed subset was used in association tests. A later analysis found that HLA-associated TCR beta chains were more clonally expanded and had lower generation probabilities than equally common non-associated chains. A further reported finding was that TCR beta sequences accurately predicted the HLA-A and HLA-B alleles for most subjects in the first cohort. According to a later analysis, most CMV-associated TCR beta chains appeared to be HLA-restricted, and the HLA associations seemed to be driven largely by CMV exposure. Cytomegalovirus status was reported to be diagnosed by the classifier with high specificity and sensitivity in both the original and validation cohorts. The study gave a list of 150 to 200 TCR beta chains associated with cytomegalovirus. In a later genetic analysis, a missense DCLRE1C variant was associated with V-gene and J-gene trimming of TCR beta chains, and the association was replicated in an independent cohort. At a false discovery rate of 0.05, a later analysis linked around 17,000 TCR beta sequences to specific HLA alleles. CMV serostatus was the only immune exposure information available for the cohort. Presence/absence analyses assumed roughly uniform sequencing depth across donors, an assumption that may not hold. In vitro tests confirmed that a few of the cytomegalovirus-associated TCR beta chains recognize cytomegalovirus antigens. Because counts were too low, under 20 rarely observed V segments, including chromosome 9 orphons, were left out of the earlier analysis of roughly 600 of the donors. Broadly in line with IMGT annotations, most TCR beta V segments showed up in productive rearrangements about 87% or about 30% of the time in an earlier analysis of roughly 590 of the donors. This cohort had only TCR beta chains sequenced, and the lack of alpha or paired-chain data limited which features could be detected. In a later genetic analysis, fewer N-insertions in productive TCRs were reported among donors in an Asian-associated ancestry cluster than the approximately 670-donor mean. A cluster of highly shared sequence variants was judged likely to be a technical artifact of the sequencing pipeline. Across donors, most TCR sequences were observed very rarely, whereas some public TCRs were present in many individuals. A later analysis found that TCR association rates varied across HLA loci, with DRB1 alleles showing the most associated TCRs and HLA-C alleles the fewest.

Reading from cysteine to phenylalanine, the CDR3 counts 15 amino acids. The only DNA kept is the CDR3, 45 bases in frame from the first base. V was cut back by 6 bases and J by 8 bases, leaving a gap of 20 bases between them. CDR1 and CDR2 were assigned from the germline V gene as SGHTA and FQGNSA. The cohort was made up of 666 healthy bone marrow donors. All cohort members were sampled while nominally healthy, although unrecorded immune exposures were likely present. The donor was CMV seronegative and was included in the group of 352 seronegative cohort members. A peripheral blood sample was collected from each donor, and TCR beta sequencing was performed on peripheral blood mononuclear cells. The Qiagen DNeasy Blood Extraction Kit was used to extract genomic DNA from the blood cell samples. A note on this clone: Its antigen is currently not known. Within one base of it there is no much larger clone, and no base qualities were kept.

Library construction relied on the immunoSEQ multiplex PCR assay. For the multiplex PCR, a mixture combining 60 forward primers for TCR Vbeta segments and 13 reverse primers for TCR Jbeta segments was used. A multiplex PCR assay on genomic DNA amplified the CDR3 region of rearranged TCR beta genes. The Illumina HiSeq System was used to sequence the amplified TCR beta libraries as 87-base-pair reads. The original pipeline was this. A later analysis counted tens of millions of unique TCR beta chains across the 666 repertoires, and 10 million to 12 million of these chains were shared by at least two donors. Raw reads were error-corrected and collapsed into unique sequences with a nearest-neighbor algorithm that merged closely related sequences to remove PCR and sequencing errors. To assign V, D and J gene segments, CDR3 sequences were aligned to IMGT reference sequences. For a sequence to be retained, at least a six-nucleotide match to both a V gene segment and a J gene segment was required. A rearrangement counted as productive if the CDR3 had no stop codons and remained in frame with V and J, and every other rearrangement counted as non-productive. CDR3 was defined by IMGT convention, running from the second conserved V-encoded cysteine to the conserved J-encoded phenylalanine. The earlier analysis of fewer than 750 of the donors excluded sequences that lacked an unambiguous match to a single V gene segment. In an earlier analysis of several hundred of the donors, V segments were called functional above 56.7% productive rearrangements and were called segregating when the between-donor standard deviation exceeded 5%. To diagnose cytomegalovirus status from the catalog of TCR beta chain sequences, a statistical classification framework was built. In a later analysis, V and J genes were assigned by comparing TCR nucleotide sequences against IMGT/GENE-DB human TR gene sequences. A later analysis assigned CDR3 sequences and most-parsimonious VDJ recombination scenarios with the TCRdist pipeline. In a later analysis, each TCR beta chain was defined by its CDR3 amino acid sequence together with its V-gene family, and reads lacking a unique V-gene family were excluded. As a way to deal with suspected cross-contamination and a sequencing artifact, a later analysis dropped 500 to 700 nucleotide sequences that were highly shared and had low generation probability. For each public chain, a later analysis derived a clonal expansion index from normalized ranks of inferred template counts within each repertoire. A later analysis computed generation probabilities with a VDJ recombination model fitted to out-of-frame rearrangements, and checked the results against IGoR. Hypergeometric tests were used in a later analysis to score TCR-TCR, TCR-HLA and TCR-CMV co-occurrence, with a repertoire-size bias correction applied to the TCR pairs. To estimate false discovery rates, a later analysis permuted the HLA or CMV assignments 20 times. In a later analysis, co-occurring TCRs were grouped using DBSCAN, with TCRdist sequence similarity added in when clustering inside HLA-allele-positive subsets. Repertoires with fewer than 30,000 or more than 120,000 public chains were left out of co-occurrence clustering, as were five repertoires with anomalous nucleotide sharing. What TCRdb holds here is the immuneACCESS table cut down to in-frame rearrangements. Part of the clones is not present; checked against another copy, under half of the missing clones reflect an unresolved V gene, and the others are unexplained. V and J calls and clone size are as listed in that table; D and trimming were resolved from the DNA. The sample has about 110,000 clones on record, roughly 80% of them singletons. More than 3% of the sample is in the top ten clones.

The sequence was obtained from a man aged 55 to 70 in good health and CMV-seronegative. What was sequenced was PBMCs. The rearrangement joined TRBV7-2 to TRBJ2-1; perhaps TRBD2 is the D gene, with 6 bases matching. The CDR3 in this case is CASRARRGSADEQFF. The DNA sequence reads TGTGCCAGCAGAGCCCGGAGGGGTTCGGCTGATGAGCAGTTCTTC.